Listed here are 26 T cell receptor beta chains from one sample, sequenced in a study of T cell responses to AZD1222 COVID-19 vaccine (dated by TCRdb to about 2021). The time point label of this sample denotes: about 28 days (+/-7) after the second vaccine dose. The protocol used for the library was the immunoSEQ multiplex PCR assay. TCRdb obtained this table from immuneACCESS and retained in-frame rearrangements with V and J assigned. These tables miss some clones; where compared with another copy, unresolved V genes account for less than half of the shortfall, and the remainder is unexplained. This sample has 150,000 to 250,000 clones in its table, and roughly 92% of those were observed once. The ten largest clonotypes hold more than 0.8% of the sample. Sequences were derived from peripheral blood, sampled 28 days after the second AZD1222 dose. The source of these receptors is an adult who received the AZD1222 COVID-19 vaccine.

The chain employs TRBV28 and TRBJ2-2; the match to TRBD1 covers 9 bases. Germline CDR1 reads MDHEN; CDR2 reads SYDVKM. V was pared by 7 bases and J by 4 bases, with 7 bases of the junction left unmatched. The CDR3 extends over 15 amino acids. CDR3 amino acids: CASKSTGGSTGELFF. In DNA form, the CDR3 reads TGTGCCAGCAAATCGACAGGGGGAAGCACCGGGGAGCTGTTTTTT.

The chain couples TRBV10-1 to TRBJ2-2; a possible D gene is TRBD2 (7 bases). V was clipped by 5 bases and J by 4 bases, with 14 bases between them. The CDR3 extends over 15 amino acids. The germline gives CDR1 WNHNN, CDR2 SYGVQD (reference sequence). This chain's CDR3 is CASSSGGGGTGELFF. The CDR3 region has the DNA TGCGCCAGCAGTTCGGGGGGCGGTGGCACCGGGGAGCTGTTTTTT.

A single count supports this clone. The rearrangement joins TRBV28 to TRBJ1-5; 9 nucleotides align to TRBD1. The CDR3 length is 14 residues. Germline lookup yields CDR1 MDHEN and CDR2 SYDVKM. V was clipped by 10 bases and J by 2 bases; unmatched bases: 6. The CDR3 spells CATQQGAGNQPQHF. The CDR3, as DNA: TGTGCCACGCAACAGGGGGCAGGCAATCAGCCCCAGCATTTT.

This rearrangement joins TRBV2 to TRBJ1-2; the D gene is possibly TRBD1 (5 bases). Germline values: CDR1 SNHLY, CDR2 FYNNEI. The CDR3 sequence is 13 residues long. The ends were cut back, 10 bases at V and 6 bases at J, with 18 bases in the middle. The CDR3 nucleotides read TGTGCCACCTGGGGGGGGGAACCGGATGGCTACACCTTC. It encodes CATWGGEPDGYTF.

CDR3 residues: CASSNIYGYTF. For the CDR3, the DNA is TGTGCCAGCAGCAACATCTATGGCTACACCTTC. This sequence joins TRBV9 and TRBJ1-2; D remains ambiguous. The V gene's germline CDR1 is SGDLS and CDR2 YYNGEE. The CDR3 length is 11 residues. Deletions cut 4 bases from V and 4 bases from J, with 5 bases between.

This sequence joins TRBV7-3 and TRBJ2-3; no clear D gene. The CDR3 runs 12 residues. The ends were cut back, 3 bases at V and 4 bases at J, with 5 bases in the middle. Looked up from germline, CDR1 is SGHTA and CDR2 is FQGTGA. The CDR3 protein is CASSFGPDTQYF. CDR3 in DNA: TGTGCCAGCAGCTTCGGACCAGATACGCAGTATTTT.

The chain recombines TRBV6-5 with TRBJ2-7, with D possibly being TRBD1 or TRBD2 (5 bases each). V was cut by 8 bases and J by 3 bases, with 14 bases left in between. This CDR3 is 13 amino acids long. Germline V CDR1 and CDR2: MNHEY, SVGAGI. CDR3 residues: CASPRGNHYEQYF. The DNA of the CDR3 is TGTGCCAGCCCCCGGGGCAATCACTACGAGCAGTACTTC.

The J gene is TRBJ2-3, the V gene TRBV5-1; 11 nucleotides align to TRBD2. V trimming: 4 bases; J trimming: 4 bases; junction bases outside the gene matches: 5. Germline V gives CDR1 SGHRS, CDR2 YFSETQ. The CDR3 covers 15 residues. This CDR3 reads CASSPGTSGSDTQYF. Here the CDR3 DNA reads TGCGCCAGCAGCCCCGGGACTAGCGGCTCAGATACGCAGTATTTT.

V gene TRBV10-3 combines with J gene TRBJ2-2; either TRBD1 or TRBD2 may fit D (6 bases each). CDR1 ENHRY and CDR2 SYGVKD come from the germline V gene. Trimming stripped 10 bases from V and 6 bases from J, with 18 bases between. The CDR3 covers 14 residues. The CDR3 loop reads CATGAGQFPGELFF. DNA of the CDR3: TGTGCCACAGGGGCGGGGCAATTCCCCGGGGAGCTGTTTTTT.

The genes are TRBV19 and TRBJ2-2; the D is unclear. Trimming cost V 3 bases and J 3 bases, with 8 bases left between them. Germline lookup yields CDR1 LNHDA and CDR2 SQIVND (reference sequence). The CDR3 sequence is 14 residues long. CDR3 nucleotide sequence: TGTGCCAGTAGTATTTCACCTTACACCGGGGAGCTGTTTTTT. Its translation is CASSISPYTGELFF.

This clone was found once. The V gene is TRBV5-4, the J gene TRBJ2-1; 7 nucleotides align to TRBD1. Germline V gives CDR1 SGHNT, CDR2 YYREEE (reference sequence). CDR3 length: 15 residues. The V and J ends lost 3 bases and 4 bases, in that order; junction bases with no gene match: 7. CDR3 protein: CASSSSGGQYNEQFF. CDR3 in DNA: TGTGCCAGCAGCTCCTCAGGGGGTCAGTACAATGAGCAGTTCTTC. The whole variable domain, remainder taken from reference TRBV5-4 and TRBJ2-1, is ETGVTQSPTHLIKTRGQQVTLRCSSQSGHNTVSWYQQALGQGPQFIFQYYREEENGRGNFPPRFSGLQFPNYSSELNVNALELDDSALYLCASSSSGGQYNEQFFGPGTRLTVL.

A note on this clone: Germline and junction disagree at one end, which may indicate a read error. The CDR3 nucleotides read TGTGCCAGTAGTACGAGCGGGACAGGGAACCCTGAAGCTTTCTTT. It codes for CASSTSGTGNPEAFF. V usage is TRBV19 and J usage is TRBJ1-1, with 9 nucleotides matching TRBD1. The CDR3 spans 15 residues. CDR1 LNHDA and CDR2 SQIVND come from the germline V gene (reference sequence).

This chain connects TRBV9 to TRBJ1-4; D is uncertain. The CDR3 contains 15 residues. V shed 0 bases and J shed 3 bases, with 9 bases lying between them. In germline, CDR1 is SGDLS, CDR2 YYNGEE. DNA of the CDR3: TGTGCCAGCAGCGTAGGGGTAGTCTCTAATGAAAAACTGTTTTTT. This gives the protein CASSVGVVSNEKLFF.

The gene calls are TRBV11-2 and TRBJ2-1, with D maybe TRBD2 (6 bases). Trimming removed 5 bases from V and 7 bases from J, with 15 bases in between. Per the germline V gene, CDR1 is SGHAT and CDR2 is FQNNGV. CDR3 size: 14 residues. The CDR3 protein is CASSPGTWQNEQFF. In DNA, the CDR3 is TGTGCCAGCAGCCCGGGGACTTGGCAAAATGAGCAGTTCTTC.

The chain recombines TRBV13 with TRBJ2-3; no clear D gene. Deletions cut 5 bases from V and 0 bases from J, with 6 bases between. CDR1 and CDR2 (germline): PRHDT, FYEKMQ (reference sequence). This CDR3 spans 13 amino acids. CDR3 protein: CASSRYSTDTQYF. CDR3 coding DNA: TGTGCCAGCAGCCGTTACAGCACAGATACGCAGTATTTT.

V and J are TRBV3-1 (or the pseudogene TRBV3-2) and TRBJ1-2; TRBD1 is a possible D gene (5 bases). Germline CDR1 and CDR2: LGHDT and YNNKEL (reference sequence). CDR3 size: 14 residues. V lost 5 bases, J lost 6 bases, and 16 bases lay in between. DNA of the CDR3: TGTGCCAGCAGCTCAACTCTAGGGGAGGATGGCTACACCTTC. It is translated as CASSSTLGEDGYTF.

This sequence joins TRBV3-1 (or the pseudogene TRBV3-2) and TRBJ2-7; D is unresolved. The CDR3 is 17 residues long. The germline CDR1 and CDR2 sequences are LGHDT and YNNKEL (reference sequence). V was trimmed by 0 bases and J by 0 bases, leaving 15 bases between them. The DNA of the CDR3 is TGTGCCAGCAGCCAAGATTTGGGCGGATACATCTCCTACGAGCAGTACTTC. Its protein is CASSQDLGGYISYEQYF.

This clone has just a few counts. CDR3 residues: CASSPGTGTEAFF. The CDR3 DNA reads TGTGCCAGCAGCCCCGGGACAGGTACTGAAGCTTTCTTT. The genes are TRBV14 and TRBJ1-1, with 8 bases fitting TRBD1. The trim removed 4 bases at V and 5 bases at J, leaving 3 bases unmatched. CDR3 size: 13 residues. Germline V gene sequence: CDR1 SGHDN, CDR2 FVKESK.

The chain uses TRBV12-5 and TRBJ1-5, with 7 positions matching TRBD1. The CDR3 covers 15 residues. V shed 5 bases, J shed 7 bases, and the junction held 11 bases outside the gene matches. The V gene's germline CDR1 is LGHNT and CDR2 FRNRAP. The CDR3 DNA reads as TGTGCTAGTGGTATAGACAGGGTGCCGGGACAGCCCCAGCATTTT. Protein: CASGIDRVPGQPQHF.

This clone was seen a handful of times. The genes are TRBV6-5 and TRBJ2-7; the D call may be TRBD1 or TRBD2 (5 bases each). This CDR3 has 15 amino acids. Germline assignment: CDR1 MNHEY and CDR2 SVGAGI. Trimming stripped 6 bases from V and 2 bases from J, with 17 bases between. The CDR3 sequence: CASRSGLGTPYEQYF. The CDR3 DNA is TGTGCCAGCAGGTCGGGGCTGGGGACCCCCTACGAGCAGTACTTC.

This chain uses TRBV5-8 with TRBJ2-1, with 8 nucleotides matching TRBD2. Trimming cost V 2 bases and J 5 bases; bases outside gene matches: 6. The CDR3 sequence is 15 residues long. Germline values: CDR1 SGHTS, CDR2 YDEGEE. The CDR3 is CASSFEGGGHNEQFF. The DNA of the CDR3 is TGTGCCAGCAGCTTTGAGGGCGGGGGGCACAATGAGCAGTTCTTC. Using reference TRBV5-8 and TRBJ2-1 for the parts outside the CDR3, the full variable domain is EAGVTQSPTHLIKTRGQQATLRCSPISGHTSVYWYQQALGLGLQFLLWYDEGEERNRGNFPPRFSGRQFPNYSSELNVNALELEDSALYLCASSFEGGGHNEQFFGPGTRLTVL.

The chain is built from TRBV2 and TRBJ2-7, with a weak D call TRBD2 (6 bases). Germline V gene data show CDR1 as SNHLY and CDR2 as FYNNEI. Trimming stripped 11 bases from V and 0 bases from J, with 11 bases between. The CDR3 loop spans 12 amino acids. The CDR3 spells CAGGAASYEQYF. CDR3 sequence (DNA): TGTGCCGGAGGGGCAGCCTCCTACGAGCAGTACTTC.

The chain joins TRBV13 to TRBJ1-2, with 10 bases that match TRBD1. After removal of 2 bases from V and 4 bases from J, the junction contained 13 bases not matched to a gene. The V gene's germline CDR1 is PRHDT and CDR2 FYEKMQ (reference sequence). This CDR3 is 18 amino acids long. The CDR3 is CASSLIDRGLGGSYGYTF. The CDR3 bases are TGTGCCAGCAGCTTAATAGACAGGGGGCTTGGTGGGAGCTATGGCTACACCTTC.

The chain employs TRBV4-1 and TRBJ1-3, with 8 bases lining up with TRBD1. CDR1 and CDR2 from the germline V gene are MGHRA and YSYEKL. The junction had 5 bases not matched to a gene; V was cut back by 3 bases and J by 4 bases. CDR3 length equals 15 residues. In DNA, the CDR3 is TGCGCCAGCAGCCACCCGGACAGGGCCGGAAACACCATATATTTT. This encodes CASSHPDRAGNTIYF.

The chain is built from TRBV9 and TRBJ2-5; perhaps TRBD1 as D (6 bases). Germline V lookup: CDR1 SGDLS, CDR2 YYNGEE. V lost 0 bases to trimming and J lost 5 bases, with 11 bases between them. This CDR3 comprises 14 residues. CDR3 protein: CASSVAQGTETQYF. The DNA of the CDR3 is TGTGCCAGCAGCGTAGCGCAGGGGACGGAGACCCAGTACTTC.

The chain has TRBV19 and TRBJ1-5; D is possibly TRBD1 (5 bases). This CDR3 is built from 12 residues. Germline V gives CDR1 LNHDA, CDR2 SQIVND (reference sequence). Trimming left V 9 bases short and J 7 bases short, with 13 bases between. CDR3 DNA: TGTGCCAGCGATAGGGGAGACCAGCCCCAGCATTTT. Its protein product is CASDRGDQPQHF.